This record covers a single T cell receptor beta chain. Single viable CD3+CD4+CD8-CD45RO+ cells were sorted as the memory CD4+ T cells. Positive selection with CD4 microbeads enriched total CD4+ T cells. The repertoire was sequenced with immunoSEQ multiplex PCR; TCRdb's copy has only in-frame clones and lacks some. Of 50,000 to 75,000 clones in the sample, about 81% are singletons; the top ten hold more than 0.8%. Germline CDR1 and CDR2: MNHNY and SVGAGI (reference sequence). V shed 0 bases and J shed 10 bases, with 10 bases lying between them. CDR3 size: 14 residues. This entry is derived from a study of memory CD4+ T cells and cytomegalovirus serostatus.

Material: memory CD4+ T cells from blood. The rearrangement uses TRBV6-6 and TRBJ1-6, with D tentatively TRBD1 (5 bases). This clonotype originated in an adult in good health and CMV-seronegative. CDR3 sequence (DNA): TGTGCCAGCAGTTACTCGAATGGGGGATCACCCCTCCACTTT. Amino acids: CASSYSNGGSPLHF.